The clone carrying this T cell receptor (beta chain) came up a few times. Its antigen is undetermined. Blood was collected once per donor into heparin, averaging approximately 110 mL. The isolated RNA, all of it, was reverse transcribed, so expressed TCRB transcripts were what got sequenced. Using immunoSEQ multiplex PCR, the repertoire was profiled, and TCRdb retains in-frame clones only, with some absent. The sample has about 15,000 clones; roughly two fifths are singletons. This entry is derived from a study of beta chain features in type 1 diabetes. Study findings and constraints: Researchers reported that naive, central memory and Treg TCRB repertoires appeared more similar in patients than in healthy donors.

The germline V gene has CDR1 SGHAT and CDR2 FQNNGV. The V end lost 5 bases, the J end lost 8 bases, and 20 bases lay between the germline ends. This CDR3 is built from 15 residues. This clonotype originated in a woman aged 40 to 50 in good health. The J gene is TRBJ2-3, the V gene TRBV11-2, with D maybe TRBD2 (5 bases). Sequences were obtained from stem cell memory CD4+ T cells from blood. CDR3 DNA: TGTGCCAGCAGCCCAGTGACGGGCCATCGGGGTACGCAGTATTTT. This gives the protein CASSPVTGHRGTQYF.